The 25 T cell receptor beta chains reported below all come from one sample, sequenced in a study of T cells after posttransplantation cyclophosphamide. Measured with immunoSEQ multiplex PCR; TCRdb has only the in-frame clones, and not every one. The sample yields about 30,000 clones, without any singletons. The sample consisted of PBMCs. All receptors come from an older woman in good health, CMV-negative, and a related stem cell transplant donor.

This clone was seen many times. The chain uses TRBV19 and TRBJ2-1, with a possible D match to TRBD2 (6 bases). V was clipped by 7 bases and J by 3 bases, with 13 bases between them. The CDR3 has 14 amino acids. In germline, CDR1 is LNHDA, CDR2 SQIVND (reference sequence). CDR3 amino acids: CASKLAPYYNEQFF. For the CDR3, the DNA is TGTGCCAGTAAACTAGCCCCTTACTACAATGAGCAGTTCTTC.

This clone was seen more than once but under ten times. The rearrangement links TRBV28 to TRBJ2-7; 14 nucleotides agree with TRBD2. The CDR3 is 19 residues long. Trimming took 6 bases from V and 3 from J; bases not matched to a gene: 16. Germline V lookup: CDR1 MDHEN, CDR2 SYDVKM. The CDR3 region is CASSPKRLAGGPYLYEQYF. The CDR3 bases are TGTGCCAGCAGCCCTAAGAGACTAGCGGGAGGGCCTTATCTCTACGAGCAGTACTTC. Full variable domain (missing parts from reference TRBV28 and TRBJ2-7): DVKVTQSSRYLVKRTGEKVFLECVQDMDHENMFWYRQDPGLGLRLIYFSYDVKMKEKGDIPEGYSVSREKKERFSLILESASTNQTSMYLCASSPKRLAGGPYLYEQYFGPGTRLTVT.

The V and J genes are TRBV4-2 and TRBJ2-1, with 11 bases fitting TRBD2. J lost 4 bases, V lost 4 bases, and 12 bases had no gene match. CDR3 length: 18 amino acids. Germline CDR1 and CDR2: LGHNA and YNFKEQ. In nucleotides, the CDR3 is TGTGCCAGCAGCCGGGGTTCAGTTATAGCGGGAGGGTACAATGAGCAGTTCTTC. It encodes CASSRGSVIAGGYNEQFF.

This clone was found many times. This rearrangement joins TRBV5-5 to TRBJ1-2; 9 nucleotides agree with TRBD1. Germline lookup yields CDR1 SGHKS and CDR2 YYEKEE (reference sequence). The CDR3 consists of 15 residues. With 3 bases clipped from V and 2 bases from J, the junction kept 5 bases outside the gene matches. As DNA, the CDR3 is TGTGCCAGCAGCTGGGAGACAGGGGGGAACTATGGCTACACCTTC. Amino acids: CASSWETGGNYGYTF.

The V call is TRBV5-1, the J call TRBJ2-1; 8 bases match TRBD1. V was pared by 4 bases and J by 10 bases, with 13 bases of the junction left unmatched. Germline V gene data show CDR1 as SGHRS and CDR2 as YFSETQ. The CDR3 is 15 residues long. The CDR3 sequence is CASSVDRGGWREQFF. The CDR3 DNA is TGCGCCAGCAGCGTAGACAGGGGTGGGTGGCGCGAGCAGTTCTTC.

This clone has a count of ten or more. The CDR3 DNA sequence: TGTGCCAGCAGCTCGGGACAGGGGAGCTCCTATAATTCACCCCTCCACTTT. It specifies CASSSGQGSSYNSPLHF. The chain recombines TRBV28 with TRBJ1-6; 10 nucleotides match TRBD1. The CDR3 is made up of 17 amino acids. The V segment lost 6 bases and the J segment 0 bases; nucleotides outside the gene matches: 5. The V gene's germline CDR1 is MDHEN and CDR2 SYDVKM.

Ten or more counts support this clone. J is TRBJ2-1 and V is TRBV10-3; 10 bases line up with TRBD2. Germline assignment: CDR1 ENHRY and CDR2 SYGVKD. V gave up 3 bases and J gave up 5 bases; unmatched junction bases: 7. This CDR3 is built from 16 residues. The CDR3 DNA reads TGTGCCATCAGTGACCCCGGACTAGCGGCTAACAATGAGCAGTTCTTC. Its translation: CAISDPGLAANNEQFF.

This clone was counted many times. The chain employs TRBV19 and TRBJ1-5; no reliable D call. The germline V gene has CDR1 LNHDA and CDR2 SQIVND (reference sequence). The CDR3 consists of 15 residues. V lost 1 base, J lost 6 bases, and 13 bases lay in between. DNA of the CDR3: TGTGCCAGTAGTATAGTGGGCGCGGGGTTTCAGCCCCAGCATTTT. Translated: CASSIVGAGFQPQHF.

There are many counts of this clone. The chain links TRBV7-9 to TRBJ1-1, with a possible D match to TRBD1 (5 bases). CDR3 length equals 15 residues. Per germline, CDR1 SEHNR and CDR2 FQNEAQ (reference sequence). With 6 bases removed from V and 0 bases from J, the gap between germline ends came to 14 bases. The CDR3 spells CASSPRGDVNTEAFF. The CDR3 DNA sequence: TGTGCCAGCAGTCCTAGAGGGGATGTGAACACTGAAGCTTTCTTT.

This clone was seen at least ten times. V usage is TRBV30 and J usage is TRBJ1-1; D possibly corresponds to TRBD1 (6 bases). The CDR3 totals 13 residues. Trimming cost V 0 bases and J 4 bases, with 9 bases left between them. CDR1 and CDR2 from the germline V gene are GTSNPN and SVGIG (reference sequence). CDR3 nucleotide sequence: TGTGCCTGGAGTGTAAGGGGGGGCACTGAAGCTTTCTTT. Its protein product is CAWSVRGGTEAFF.

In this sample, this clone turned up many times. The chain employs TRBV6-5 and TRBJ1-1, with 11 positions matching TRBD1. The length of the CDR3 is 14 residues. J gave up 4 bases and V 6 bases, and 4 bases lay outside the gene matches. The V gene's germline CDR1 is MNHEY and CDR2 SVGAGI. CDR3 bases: TGTGCCAGCAGGGGAGGGACAGGGGGCACTGAAGCTTTCTTT. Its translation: CASRGGTGGTEAFF.

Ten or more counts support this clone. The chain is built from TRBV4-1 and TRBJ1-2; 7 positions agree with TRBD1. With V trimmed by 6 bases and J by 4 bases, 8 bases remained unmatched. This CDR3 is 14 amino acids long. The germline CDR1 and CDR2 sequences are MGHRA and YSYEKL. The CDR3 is CASSTGDLGYGYTF. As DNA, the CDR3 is TGCGCCAGCAGTACAGGGGACTTGGGCTATGGCTACACCTTC.

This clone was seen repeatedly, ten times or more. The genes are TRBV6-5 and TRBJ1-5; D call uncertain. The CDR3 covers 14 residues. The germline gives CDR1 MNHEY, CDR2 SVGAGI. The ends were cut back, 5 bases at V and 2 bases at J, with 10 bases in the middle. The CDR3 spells CASSDTWGNQPQHF. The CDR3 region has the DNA TGTGCCAGCAGTGACACATGGGGCAATCAGCCCCAGCATTTT.

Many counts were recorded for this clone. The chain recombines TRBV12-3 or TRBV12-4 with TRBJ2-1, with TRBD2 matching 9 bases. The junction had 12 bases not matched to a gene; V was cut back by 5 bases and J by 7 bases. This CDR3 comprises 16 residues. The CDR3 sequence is CASSPLGLAGPNEQFF. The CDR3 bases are TGTGCCAGCAGTCCCCTAGGCCTAGCGGGACCAAATGAGCAGTTCTTC.

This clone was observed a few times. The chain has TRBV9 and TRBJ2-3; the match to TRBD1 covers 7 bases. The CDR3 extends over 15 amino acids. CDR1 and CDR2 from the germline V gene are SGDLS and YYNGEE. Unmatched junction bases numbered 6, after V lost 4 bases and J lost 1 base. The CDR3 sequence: CASSTRTGRTDTQYF. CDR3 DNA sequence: TGTGCCAGCAGCACTCGGACAGGCCGCACAGATACGCAGTATTTT.

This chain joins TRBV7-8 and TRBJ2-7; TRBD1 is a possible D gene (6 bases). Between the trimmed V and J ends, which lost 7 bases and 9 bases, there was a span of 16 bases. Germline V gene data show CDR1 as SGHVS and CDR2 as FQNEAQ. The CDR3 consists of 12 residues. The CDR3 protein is CASIPTGIRQYF. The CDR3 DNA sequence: TGTGCCAGCATCCCGACAGGTATTCGGCAGTACTTC.

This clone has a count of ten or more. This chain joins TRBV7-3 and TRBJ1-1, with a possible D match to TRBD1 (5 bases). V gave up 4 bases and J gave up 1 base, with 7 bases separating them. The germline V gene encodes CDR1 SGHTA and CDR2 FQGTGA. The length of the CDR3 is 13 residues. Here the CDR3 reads CASSSDRNTEAFF. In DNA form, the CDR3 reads TGTGCCAGCAGCTCCGACAGGAACACTGAAGCTTTCTTT. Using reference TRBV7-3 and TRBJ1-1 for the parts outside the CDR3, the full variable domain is GAGVSQTPSNKVTEKGKYVELRCDPISGHTALYWYRQSLGQGPEFLIYFQGTGAADDSGLPNDRFFAVRPEGSVSTLKIQRTERGDSAVYLCASSSDRNTEAFFGQGTRLTVV.

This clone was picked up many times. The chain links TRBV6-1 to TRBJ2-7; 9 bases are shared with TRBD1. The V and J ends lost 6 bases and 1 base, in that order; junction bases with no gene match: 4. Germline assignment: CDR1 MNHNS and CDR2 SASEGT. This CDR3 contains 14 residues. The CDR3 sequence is CASRDRGVSYEQYF. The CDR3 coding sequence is TGTGCCAGCAGGGACAGGGGTGTATCCTACGAGCAGTACTTC.

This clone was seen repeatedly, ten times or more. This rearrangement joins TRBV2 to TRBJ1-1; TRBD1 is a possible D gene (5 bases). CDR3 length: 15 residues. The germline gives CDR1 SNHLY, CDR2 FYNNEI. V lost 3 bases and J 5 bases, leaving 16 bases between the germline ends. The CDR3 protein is CASSDDSSRATEAFF. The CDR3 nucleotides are TGTGCCAGCAGTGATGACAGCAGTAGAGCGACTGAAGCTTTCTTT.

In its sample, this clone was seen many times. The CDR3, as DNA: TGTGCCAGCGCGTATGCTACCGGGACAGGGGGCTTAGGTGGGGCCAACGTCCTGACTTTC. This sequence encodes CASAYATGTGGLGGANVLTF. J is TRBJ2-6 and V is TRBV2, with 12 bases lining up with TRBD1. CDR3 size: 20 residues. Per the germline V gene, CDR1 is SNHLY and CDR2 is FYNNEI. V dropped 8 bases and J dropped 3; count of bases not matched to a gene: 17. Based on the CDR3 plus reference TRBV2 and TRBJ2-6, the full variable domain is EPEVTQTPSHQVTQMGQEVILRCVPISNHLYFYWYRQILGQKVEFLVSFYNNEISEKSEIFDDQFSVERPDGSNFTLKIRSTKLEDSAMYFCASAYATGTGGLGGANVLTFGAGSRLTVL.

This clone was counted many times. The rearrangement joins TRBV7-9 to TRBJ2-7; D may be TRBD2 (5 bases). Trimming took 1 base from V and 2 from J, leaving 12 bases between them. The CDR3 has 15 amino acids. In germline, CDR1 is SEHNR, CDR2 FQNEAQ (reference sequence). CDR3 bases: TGTGCCAGCAGCTTAGTAGGCGGGCTACCCTACGAGCAGTACTTC. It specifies CASSLVGGLPYEQYF.

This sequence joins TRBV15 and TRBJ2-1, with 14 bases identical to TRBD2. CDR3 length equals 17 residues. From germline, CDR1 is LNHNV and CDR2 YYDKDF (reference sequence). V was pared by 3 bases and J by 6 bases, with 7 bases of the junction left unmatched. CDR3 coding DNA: TGTGCCACCAGCAGGGAGACTAGCGGGAGGGCGGTCAATGAGCAGTTCTTC. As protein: CATSRETSGRAVNEQFF.

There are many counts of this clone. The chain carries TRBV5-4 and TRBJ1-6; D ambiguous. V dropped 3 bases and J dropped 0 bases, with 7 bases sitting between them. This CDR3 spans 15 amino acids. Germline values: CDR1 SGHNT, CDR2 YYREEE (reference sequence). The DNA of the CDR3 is TGTGCCAGCAGCTCTATAAGCTCCTATAATTCACCCCTCCACTTT. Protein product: CASSSISSYNSPLHF.

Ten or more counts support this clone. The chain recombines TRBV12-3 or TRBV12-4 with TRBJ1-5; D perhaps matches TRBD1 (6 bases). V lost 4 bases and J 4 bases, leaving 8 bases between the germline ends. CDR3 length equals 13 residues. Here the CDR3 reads CASSWTDNQPQHF. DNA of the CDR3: TGTGCCAGCAGTTGGACAGATAATCAGCCCCAGCATTTT.

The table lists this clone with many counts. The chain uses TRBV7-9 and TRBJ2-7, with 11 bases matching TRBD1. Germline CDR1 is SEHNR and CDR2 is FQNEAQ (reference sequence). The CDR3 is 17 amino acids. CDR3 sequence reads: CASRFGTGTGGFYEQYF. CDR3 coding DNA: TGTGCAAGTCGCTTCGGGACCGGGACAGGGGGATTCTACGAGCAGTACTTC.